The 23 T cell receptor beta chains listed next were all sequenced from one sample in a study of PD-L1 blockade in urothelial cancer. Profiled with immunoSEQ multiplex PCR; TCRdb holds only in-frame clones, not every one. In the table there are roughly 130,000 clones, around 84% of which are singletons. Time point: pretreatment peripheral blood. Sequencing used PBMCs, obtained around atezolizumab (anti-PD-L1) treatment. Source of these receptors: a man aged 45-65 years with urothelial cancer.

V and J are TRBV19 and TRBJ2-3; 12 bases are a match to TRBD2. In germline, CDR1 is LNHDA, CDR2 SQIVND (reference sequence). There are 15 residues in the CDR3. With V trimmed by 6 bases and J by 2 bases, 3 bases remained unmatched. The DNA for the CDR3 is TGTGCCAGTAGAACTAGCGGGAGGTACACAGATACGCAGTATTTT. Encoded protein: CASRTSGRYTDTQYF.

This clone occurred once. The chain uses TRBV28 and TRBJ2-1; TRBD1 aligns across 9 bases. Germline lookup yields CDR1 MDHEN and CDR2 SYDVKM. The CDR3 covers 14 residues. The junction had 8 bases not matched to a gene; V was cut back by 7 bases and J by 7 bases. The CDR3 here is CASTARTGVNEQFF. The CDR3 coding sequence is TGTGCCAGCACAGCCCGGACAGGGGTAAATGAGCAGTTCTTC.

DNA of the CDR3: TGTGCCAGCGACAATCCGGGACAGGCTTCCTACGAGCAGTACTTC. It is translated as CASDNPGQASYEQYF. The chain links TRBV28 to TRBJ2-7, with 8 bases matching TRBD1. Trimming at V came to 8 bases and at J to 1 base, leaving 10 bases not matched to a gene. The CDR3 totals 15 residues. Germline V gene lookup returns CDR1 MDHEN and CDR2 SYDVKM.

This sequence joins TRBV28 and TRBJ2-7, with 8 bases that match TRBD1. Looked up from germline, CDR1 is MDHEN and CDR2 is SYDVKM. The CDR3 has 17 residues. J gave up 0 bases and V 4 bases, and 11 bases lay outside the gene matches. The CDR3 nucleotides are TGTGCCAGCAGTTCTCCGTCGACAGGGGCCAGCTCCTACGAGCAGTACTTC. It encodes CASSSPSTGASSYEQYF.

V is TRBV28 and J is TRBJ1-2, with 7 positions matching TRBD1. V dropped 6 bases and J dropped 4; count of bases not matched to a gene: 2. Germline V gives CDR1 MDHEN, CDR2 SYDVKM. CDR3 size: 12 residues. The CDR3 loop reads CASSDRAYGYTF. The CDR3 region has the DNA TGTGCCAGCAGCGACAGGGCCTATGGCTACACCTTC.

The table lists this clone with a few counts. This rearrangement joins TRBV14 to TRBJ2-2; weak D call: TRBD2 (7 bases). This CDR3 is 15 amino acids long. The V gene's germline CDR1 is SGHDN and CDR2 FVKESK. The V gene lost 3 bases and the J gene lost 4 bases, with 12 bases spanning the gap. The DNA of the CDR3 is TGTGCCAGCAGCCAGAGGAGGGGGGGCACCGGGGAGCTGTTTTTT. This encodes CASSQRRGGTGELFF.

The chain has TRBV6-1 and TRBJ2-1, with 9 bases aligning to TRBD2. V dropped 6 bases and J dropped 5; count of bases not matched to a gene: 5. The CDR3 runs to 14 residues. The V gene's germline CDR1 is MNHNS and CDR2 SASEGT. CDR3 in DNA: TGTGCCAGCAGGACTAGCGGCAAAAACAATGAGCAGTTCTTC. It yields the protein CASRTSGKNNEQFF.

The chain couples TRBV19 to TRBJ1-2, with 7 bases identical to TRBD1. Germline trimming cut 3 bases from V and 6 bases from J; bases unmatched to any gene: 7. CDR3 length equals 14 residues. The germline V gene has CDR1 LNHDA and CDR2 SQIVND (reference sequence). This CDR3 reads CASSMTGFSDGYTF. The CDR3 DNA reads TGTGCCAGTAGTATGACAGGGTTCTCTGATGGCTACACCTTC.

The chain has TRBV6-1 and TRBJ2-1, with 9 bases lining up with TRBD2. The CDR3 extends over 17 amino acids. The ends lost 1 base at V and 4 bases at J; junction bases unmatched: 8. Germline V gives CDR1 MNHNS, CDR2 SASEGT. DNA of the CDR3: TGTGCCAGCAGTGAAGGGCGGTGGCGGGGGGGATACAATGAGCAGTTCTTC. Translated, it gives CASSEGRWRGGYNEQFF.

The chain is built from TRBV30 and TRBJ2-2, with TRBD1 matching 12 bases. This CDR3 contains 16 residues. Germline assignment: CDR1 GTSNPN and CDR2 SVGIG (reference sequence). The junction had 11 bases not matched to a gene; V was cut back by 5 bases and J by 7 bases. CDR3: CAWDLFGTGGYGELFF. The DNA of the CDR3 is TGTGCCTGGGACCTATTCGGGACAGGGGGCTACGGGGAGCTGTTTTTT.

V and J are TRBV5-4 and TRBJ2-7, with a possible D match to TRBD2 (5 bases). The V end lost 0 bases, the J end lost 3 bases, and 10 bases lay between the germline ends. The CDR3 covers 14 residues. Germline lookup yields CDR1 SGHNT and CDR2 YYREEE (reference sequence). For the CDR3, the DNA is TGTGCCAGCAGCTTGGGTCTTAGCGACTACGAGCAGTACTTC. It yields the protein CASSLGLSDYEQYF.

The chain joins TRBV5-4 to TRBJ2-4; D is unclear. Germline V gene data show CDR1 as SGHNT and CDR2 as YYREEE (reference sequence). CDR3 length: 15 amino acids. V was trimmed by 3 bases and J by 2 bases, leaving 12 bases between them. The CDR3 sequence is CASSSTPGPKNIQYF. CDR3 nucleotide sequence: TGTGCCAGCAGCTCAACCCCTGGGCCCAAAAACATTCAGTACTTC.

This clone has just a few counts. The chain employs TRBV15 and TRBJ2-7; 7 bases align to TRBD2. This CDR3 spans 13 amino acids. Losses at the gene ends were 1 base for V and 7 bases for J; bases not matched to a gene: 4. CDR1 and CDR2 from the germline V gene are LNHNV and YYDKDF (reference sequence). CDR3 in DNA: TGTGCCACCAGCAGAGGAGGGAGGGTAGAGCAGTACTTC. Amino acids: CATSRGGRVEQYF.

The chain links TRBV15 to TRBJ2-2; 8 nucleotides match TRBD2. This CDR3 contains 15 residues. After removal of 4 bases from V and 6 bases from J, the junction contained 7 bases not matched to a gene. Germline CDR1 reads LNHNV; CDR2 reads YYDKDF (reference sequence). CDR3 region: CATSTRAGVAGELFF. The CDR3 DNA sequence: TGTGCCACCAGCACCCGAGCGGGAGTGGCCGGGGAGCTGTTTTTT.

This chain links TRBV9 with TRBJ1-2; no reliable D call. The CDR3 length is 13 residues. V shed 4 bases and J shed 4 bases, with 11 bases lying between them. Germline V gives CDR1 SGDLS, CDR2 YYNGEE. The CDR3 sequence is CASSPMEGYGYTF. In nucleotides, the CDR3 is TGTGCCAGCAGCCCCATGGAGGGCTATGGCTACACCTTC.

This CDR3 reads CASRRGNQETQYF. In nucleotides, the CDR3 is TGCGCCAGCAGGAGAGGCAACCAAGAGACCCAGTACTTC. The J gene is TRBJ2-5, the V gene TRBV5-1; no reliable D call. This CDR3 spans 13 amino acids. V was cut by 5 bases and J by 0 bases, with 8 bases left in between. Per germline, CDR1 SGHRS and CDR2 YFSETQ.

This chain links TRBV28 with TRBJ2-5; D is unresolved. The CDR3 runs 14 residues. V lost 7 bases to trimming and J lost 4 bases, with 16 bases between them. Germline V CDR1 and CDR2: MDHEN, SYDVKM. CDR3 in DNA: TGTGCCAGCACTGCCAGTACAGTAGGAGAGACCCAGTACTTC. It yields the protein CASTASTVGETQYF. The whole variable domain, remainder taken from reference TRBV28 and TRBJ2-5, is DVKVTQSSRYLVKRTGEKVFLECVQDMDHENMFWYRQDPGLGLRLIYFSYDVKMKEKGDIPEGYSVSREKKERFSLILESASTNQTSMYLCASTASTVGETQYFGPGTRLLVL.

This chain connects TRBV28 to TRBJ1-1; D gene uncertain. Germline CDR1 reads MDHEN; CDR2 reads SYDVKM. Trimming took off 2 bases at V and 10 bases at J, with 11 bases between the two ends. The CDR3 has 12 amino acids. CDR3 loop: CASSLRDRGAFF. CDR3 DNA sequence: TGTGCCAGCAGTTTACGAGACCGGGGAGCTTTCTTT.

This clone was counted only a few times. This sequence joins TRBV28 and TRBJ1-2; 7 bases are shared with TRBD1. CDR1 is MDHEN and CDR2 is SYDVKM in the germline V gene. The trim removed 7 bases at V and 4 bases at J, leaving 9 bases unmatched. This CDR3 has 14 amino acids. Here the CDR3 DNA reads TGTGCCAGCACAACGACGGGACAGATCTATGGCTACACCTTC. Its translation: CASTTTGQIYGYTF.

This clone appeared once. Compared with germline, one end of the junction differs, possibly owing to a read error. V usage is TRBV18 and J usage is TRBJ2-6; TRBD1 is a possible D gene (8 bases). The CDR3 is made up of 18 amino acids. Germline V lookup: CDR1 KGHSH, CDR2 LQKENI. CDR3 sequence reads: CTSSPPATGEGGANVLTF. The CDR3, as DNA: TGTACCAGCTCACCACCAGCGACAGGGGAGGGTGGGGCCAACGTCCTGACTTTC. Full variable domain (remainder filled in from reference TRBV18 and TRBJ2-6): NAGVMQNPRHLVRRRGQEARLRCSPMKGHSHVYWYRQLPEEGLKFMVYLQKENIIDESGMPKERFSAEFPKEGPSILRIQQVVRGDSAAYFCTSSPPATGEGGANVLTFGAGSRLTVL.

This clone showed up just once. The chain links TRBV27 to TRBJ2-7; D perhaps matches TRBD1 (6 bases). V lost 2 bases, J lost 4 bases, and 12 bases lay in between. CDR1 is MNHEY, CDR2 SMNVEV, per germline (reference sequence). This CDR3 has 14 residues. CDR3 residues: CASSLRGLGYEQYF. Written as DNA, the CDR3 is TGTGCCAGCAGTTTAAGGGGGTTAGGGTACGAGCAGTACTTC.

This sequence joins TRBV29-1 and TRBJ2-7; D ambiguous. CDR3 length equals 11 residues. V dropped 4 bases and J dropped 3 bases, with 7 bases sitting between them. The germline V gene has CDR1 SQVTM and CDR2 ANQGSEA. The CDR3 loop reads CSVVLSYEQYF. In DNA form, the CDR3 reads TGCAGCGTTGTGCTCAGCTACGAGCAGTACTTC.

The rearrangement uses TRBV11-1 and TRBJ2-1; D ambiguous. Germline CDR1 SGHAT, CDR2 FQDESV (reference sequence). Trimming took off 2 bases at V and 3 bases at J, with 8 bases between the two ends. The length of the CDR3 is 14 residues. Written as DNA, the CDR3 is TGTGCCAGCAGCTTACTGCAGTTCTACAATGAGCAGTTCTTC. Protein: CASSLLQFYNEQFF.